The present T cell receptor beta chain was sequenced within a study of T cells after yellow fever vaccination (dated by TCRdb to between 2018 and 2020). In the study overall: Libraries from fractions with low cell numbers were prepared with the SMART-Seq v4 Ultra Low Input RNA kit. To follow T-cell clones before and after primary and booster YFV17D yellow fever vaccination, bulk TCR alpha and beta repertoires were sequenced over time. Two healthy male donors made up the cohort, one aged 18 to 30 years and the other aged 30 to 39 years. Blood was collected at multiple timepoints before and after primary and secondary immunization, and bulk PBMC replicates and cell subsets were isolated.

TCR cDNA was synthesized by 5'RACE template switching, through which a universal primer site and unique molecular identifiers were introduced. Priming for cDNA synthesis came from both the TCR alpha and TCR beta constant segments. Library amplification used two PCR steps, and the second PCR step added sample barcodes and sequencing adapters. Sequencing of libraries was performed on Illumina HiSeq 2500 (2x100 bp) or NovaSeq (2x150 bp). On the study's bioinformatics: Demultiplexing of reads and collapsing into UMI consensus sequences were performed with MIGEC, and V(D)J alignment was carried out with MiXCR. Using edgeR on replicate PBMC samples, clonotypes were called vaccine-responding if FDR was below 0.01 and the log2 fold change was above 5 up to day 15. Each bulk clonotype was labeled CD4 or CD8 based on which sequenced repertoire, CD4 or CD8, contained the clonotype at higher abundance. Using fastp at Q25 and MiXCR, TCRdb reprocessed the public reads and kept productive beta chains. CDR3 protein sequences are deduplicated, and each keeps its most common genes and DNA. In this record, the V and J calls reflect TCRdb's handling and not the investigators' own analysis. For this sample there are some 69,000 distinct CDR3 sequences; 5.5% to 7.5% appear just once. Of the sample, around 2.2% falls within the top ten clones.

Study-wide conclusions, independent of this receptor: Most clones expanded after primary vaccination (96% of CD4 and 80% to 90% of CD8) were re-detected after the booster, suggesting that broad memory maintenance occurred. The secondary T-cell response was weaker than the primary response but faster, peaking on day 5 instead of day 15. FACS-sorted repertoires could contain abundant contaminating clonotypes from the bulk population, so computational filtering was required. A small fraction of clonotypes showed up in both the CD4 and CD8 compartments, probably as a result of convergent recombination. The study included only a couple of donors, which limits how far the findings can be generalized.

The sample's treatment or condition label, decoded: live attenuated yellow fever vaccine strain. PBMCs were isolated from peripheral blood using a standard Ficoll-Paque protocol. CD4 and CD8 T-cell fractions were isolated with Dynabeads CD4 and CD8 positive selection kits. TriZol was used to extract RNA from bulk PBMCs, CD4 and CD8 fractions, and dextramer-positive and dextramer-negative fractions. CDR1 is given as MNHEY and CDR2 as SVGEGT, both from the germline V gene. At the junction V is shortened by 5 bases and J by 10 bases; bases outside the gene matches: 12. Counted from cysteine to phenylalanine, this CDR3 has 15 amino acids. This entry keeps only the CDR3 DNA: 45 bases, framed from base 1. This clonotype was seen many times. The specificity of this receptor is unknown. No base qualities exist here, and no much larger clone lies one base off it.

This TCR was sampled from a young man who received the YFV17D yellow fever vaccine. The chain uses TRBV6-2 or TRBV6-3 and TRBJ2-1, with 9 bases matching TRBD1. Source: CD4+ T cells sorted from PBMCs, taken approximately 16 days after the first yellow fever vaccination. The nucleotides read TGTGCCAGCAGTGTGTCCGGGACAGGGCGTTGGGAGCAGTTCTTC. Its protein reads: CASSVSGTGRWEQFF.